This TCR beta chain stems from a study of blood T cell repertoires in COVID-19. Across the whole study: Samples representing acute and convalescent COVID-19 were sourced from the United States, Italy and Spain.

The method was immunoSEQ multiplex PCR; TCRdb's version includes in-frame clones alone and lacks a portion of them. The table includes under 250,000 clones, 80% to 95% detected once. The CDR3 is 17 residues long. Per germline, CDR1 MNHEY and CDR2 SMNVEV (reference sequence). The V and J ends lost 3 bases and 2 bases, in that order; junction bases with no gene match: 8. This receptor was obtained from a man between 60 and 75 years old with COVID-19, enrolled during active disease. The chain couples TRBV27 to TRBJ2-3; 10 bases are a match to TRBD2. Sequenced input: peripheral blood. CDR3 in DNA: TGTGCCAGCAGTTTCCAAATCCTAGCGGGAGACACAGATACGCAGTATTTT. This encodes CASSFQILAGDTDTQYF.